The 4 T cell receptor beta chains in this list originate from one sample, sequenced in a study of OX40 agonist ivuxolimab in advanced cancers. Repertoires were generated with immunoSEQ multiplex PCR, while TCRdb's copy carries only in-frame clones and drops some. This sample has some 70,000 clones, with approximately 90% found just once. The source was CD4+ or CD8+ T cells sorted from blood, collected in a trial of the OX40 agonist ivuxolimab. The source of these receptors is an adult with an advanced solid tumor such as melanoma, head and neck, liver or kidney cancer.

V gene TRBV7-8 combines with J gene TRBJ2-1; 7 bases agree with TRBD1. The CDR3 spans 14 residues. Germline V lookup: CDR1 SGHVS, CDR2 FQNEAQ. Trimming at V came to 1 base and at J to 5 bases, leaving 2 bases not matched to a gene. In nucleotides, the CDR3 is TGTGCCAGCAGCTTAGAGGACAGGAACAATGAGCAGTTCTTC. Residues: CASSLEDRNNEQFF.

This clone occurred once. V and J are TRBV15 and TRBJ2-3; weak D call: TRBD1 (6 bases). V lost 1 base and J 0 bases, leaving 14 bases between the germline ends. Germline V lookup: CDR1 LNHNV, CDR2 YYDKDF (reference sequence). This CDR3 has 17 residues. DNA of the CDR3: TGTGCCACCAGCAGAGTGGGGGCTTTTACTAGCACAGATACGCAGTATTTT. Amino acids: CATSRVGAFTSTDTQYF.

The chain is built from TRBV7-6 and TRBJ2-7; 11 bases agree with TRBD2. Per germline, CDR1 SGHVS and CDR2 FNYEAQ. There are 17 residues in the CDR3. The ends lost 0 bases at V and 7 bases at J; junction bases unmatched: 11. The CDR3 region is CASSLAPRLAGGGEQYF. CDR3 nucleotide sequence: TGTGCCAGCAGCTTAGCGCCAAGGCTAGCGGGAGGAGGTGAGCAGTACTTC.

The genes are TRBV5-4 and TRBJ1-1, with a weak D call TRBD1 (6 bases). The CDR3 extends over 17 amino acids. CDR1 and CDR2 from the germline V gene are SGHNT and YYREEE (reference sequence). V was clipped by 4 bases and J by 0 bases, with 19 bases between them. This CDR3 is CASSNPTGGQLNTEAFF. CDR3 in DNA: TGTGCCAGCAGCAACCCAACGGGGGGGCAGCTGAACACTGAAGCTTTCTTT.